Each of the 19 T cell receptor beta chains below was sequenced from the same sample in a study of blood T cells in healthy people across ages. Next came a second PCR, run for about 6 to 11 cycles, which used a sample-barcoded 5' primer along with a J-beta primer mix. TCRdb reprocessed the 5' RACE reads with MiXCR, giving one entry per CDR3 protein. The repertoire holds roughly 700,000 distinct CDR3 sequences, with about 52% as singletons. The sequenced sample was blood. Receptors originate from a woman between 55 and 75 years old in good health.

This sequence joins TRBV30 and TRBJ2-5, with D possibly being TRBD1 (5 bases). The tail of the sequence fits TRBJ2-7 better, so the J call may be wrong. CDR1 and CDR2 (germline): GTSNPN, SVGIG (reference sequence). CDR3 length equals 12 residues. The CDR3 nucleotides read TGTGCCTGGAAGCCAGGGCCCTACGAGCAGTACTTC. This translates into CAWKPGPYEQYF.

This clonotype appeared a few times. The genes are TRBV27 and TRBJ2-7; possibly TRBD2 for D (6 bases). The V and J ends lost 6 bases and 1 base respectively, with 10 bases between them. The CDR3 consists of 13 residues. CDR1 is MNHEY, CDR2 SMNVEV, per germline (reference sequence). Here the CDR3 DNA reads TGTGCCAGCAGCCACGGGAGTTCCTACGAGCAGTACTTC. Protein product: CASSHGSSYEQYF.

This CDR3 is CASSDRQGKSGYTF. The CDR3 coding sequence is TGTGCCAGCAGTGACCGACAGGGGAAAAGTGGCTACACCTTC. V usage is TRBV6-5 and J usage is TRBJ1-2; the match to TRBD1 covers 8 bases. The junction had 9 bases not matched to a gene; V was cut back by 5 bases and J by 7 bases. The CDR3 loop spans 14 amino acids. Germline lookup yields CDR1 MNHEY and CDR2 SVGAGI.

This rearrangement joins TRBV5-1 to TRBJ2-1, with D maybe TRBD2 (5 bases). The CDR3 sequence is 13 residues long. V lost 1 base, J lost 8 bases, and 10 bases lay in between. CDR1 and CDR2 from the germline V gene are SGHRS and YFSETQ. CDR3 region: CASSLIGGDEQFF. The CDR3, as DNA: TGCGCCAGCAGCTTGATAGGAGGCGATGAGCAGTTCTTC. Full variable domain (remainder filled in from reference TRBV5-1 and TRBJ2-1): KAGVTQTPRYLIKTRGQQVTLSCSPISGHRSVSWYQQTPGQGLQFLFEYFSETQRNKGNFPGRFSGRQFSNSRSEMNVSTLELGDSALYLCASSLIGGDEQFFGPGTRLTVL.

Concerning this clonotype itself: With a much larger clone just one base away, this may be a read error. The chain employs TRBV4-3 and TRBJ2-5, with D possibly matching TRBD2 (6 bases). The CDR3 has 18 amino acids. V was cut by 1 base and J by 11 bases, with 29 bases left in between. Germline assignment: CDR1 LGHNA and CDR2 YSLEER. The CDR3 nucleotides read TGCGCCAGCAGCCAAGGGGCGGGTAGCGGAGGGATCTACAATGAGCAGTACTTC. Translated: CASSQGAGSGGIYNEQYF.

In its sample, this clonotype was seen many times. The rearrangement joins TRBV4-2 to TRBJ2-1; 9 nucleotides agree with TRBD1. The CDR3 is 15 amino acids. Germline-derived CDR1 and CDR2 are LGHNA and YNFKEQ. V was clipped by 2 bases and J by 7 bases; unmatched bases: 6. The CDR3 region has the DNA TGTGCCAGCAGCCAACTACAGGGGGCGCTTAATGAGCAGTTCTTC. Its translation is CASSQLQGALNEQFF.

This clonotype was counted a few times. The chain carries TRBV7-9 and TRBJ1-4; a weak D match, TRBD1 (5 bases). V lost 7 bases to trimming and J lost 7 bases, with 16 bases between them. This CDR3 is 14 amino acids long. Per the germline V gene, CDR1 is SEHNR and CDR2 is FQNEAQ (reference sequence). The CDR3 protein is CASTDSAGGEKLFF. In DNA form, the CDR3 reads TGTGCCAGCACTGACAGTGCGGGGGGTGAAAAACTGTTTTTT. The full variable domain, in which reference TRBV7-9 and TRBJ1-4 provide the parts outside the CDR3, is DTGVSQNPRHKITKRGQNVTFRCDPISEHNRLYWYRQTLGQGPEFLTYFQNEAQLEKSRLLSDRFSAERPKGSFSTLEIQRTEQGDSAMYLCASTDSAGGEKLFFGSGTQLSVL.

The V and J genes are TRBV2 and TRBJ2-1; 10 nucleotides line up with TRBD2. Per the germline V gene, CDR1 is SNHLY and CDR2 is FYNNEI. V shed 10 bases and J 1 base; nucleotides not matched to a gene: 10. There are 16 residues in the CDR3. As DNA, the CDR3 is TGTGCCAACAACCCCGGACTAGCGGCATCCTACAATGAGCAGTTCTTC. Protein: CANNPGLAASYNEQFF.

V and J are TRBV5-8 and TRBJ2-7; weak D call: TRBD2 (5 bases). Trimming took 2 bases from V and 3 from J, leaving 18 bases between them. The germline V gene encodes CDR1 SGHTS and CDR2 YDEGEE. This CDR3 has 16 amino acids. Here the CDR3 reads CASSFGSGILGYEQYF. For the CDR3, the DNA is TGTGCCAGCAGCTTTGGCTCGGGAATTCTTGGCTACGAGCAGTACTTC.

The chain recombines TRBV6-6 with TRBJ1-2, with TRBD1 matching over 7 bases. There are 16 residues in the CDR3. Trimming took 0 bases from V and 6 from J; bases not matched to a gene: 10. In germline, CDR1 is MNHNY, CDR2 SVGAGI (reference sequence). The CDR3 DNA is TGTGCCAGCAGTTACTCCGGGACAGAGAAGAACCATGGCTACACCTTC. It encodes CASSYSGTEKNHGYTF.

The V call is TRBV25-1, the J call TRBJ2-7, with 7 bases fitting TRBD2. CDR1 MGHDK and CDR2 SYGVNS come from the germline V gene. J lost 6 bases, V lost 1 base, and 9 bases had no gene match. The CDR3 has 15 residues. CDR3 DNA sequence: TGTGCCAGCAGTGAATTCGGCCTAGCGGCGACCGAGCAGTACTTC. Translating it yields CASSEFGLAATEQYF.

This clonotype was found a few times. The V call is TRBV20-1, the J call TRBJ2-3; 7 positions match TRBD2. V was clipped by 1 base and J by 1 base; unmatched bases: 8. Germline values: CDR1 DFQATT, CDR2 SNEGSKA (reference sequence). The CDR3 sequence is 16 residues long. The CDR3 sequence: CSARAVASGRTDTQYF. The CDR3 coding sequence is TGCAGTGCTAGAGCGGTGGCTAGCGGACGCACAGATACGCAGTATTTT.

This clonotype showed up just a few times. This chain connects TRBV5-1 to TRBJ2-1; 10 bases map to TRBD1. The CDR3 is made up of 13 amino acids. Germline V gene lookup returns CDR1 SGHRS and CDR2 YFSETQ. V shed 4 bases and J 8 bases; nucleotides not matched to a gene: 3. CDR3 nucleotides: TGCGCCAGCAGCCACGGACAGGGGGATGAGCAGTTCTTC. It yields the protein CASSHGQGDEQFF.

This clonotype came up a few times. V gene TRBV25-1 combines with J gene TRBJ2-7; the D gene is possibly TRBD1 (5 bases). Trimming removed 7 bases from V and 6 bases from J, with 7 bases in between. Germline CDR1 MGHDK, CDR2 SYGVNS. CDR3 length equals 10 residues. For the CDR3, the DNA is TGTGCCAGCAAGGGGTTCGAGCAGTACTTC. Amino acids: CASKGFEQYF.

The chain has TRBV29-1 and TRBJ2-1, with D perhaps TRBD2 (5 bases). V dropped 3 bases and J dropped 8 bases, with 11 bases sitting between them. This CDR3 contains 12 residues. Germline loops: CDR1 SQVTM, CDR2 ANQGSEA. Here the CDR3 reads CSVDGNIDEQFF. As DNA, the CDR3 is TGCAGCGTTGACGGGAATATCGATGAGCAGTTCTTC.

The chain carries TRBV4-3 and TRBJ2-3; 7 bases agree with TRBD2. Germline V gene data show CDR1 as LGHNA and CDR2 as YSLEER. The V segment lost 0 bases and the J segment 3 bases; nucleotides outside the gene matches: 3. The CDR3 runs 15 residues. CDR3 protein: CASSQDVLATDTQYF. For the CDR3, the DNA is TGCGCCAGCAGCCAAGATGTACTAGCGACAGATACGCAGTATTTT.

CDR3 loop: CASRPHLNTEAFF. DNA for the CDR3: TGTGCCAGCAGACCTCACTTGAACACTGAAGCTTTCTTT. The V call is TRBV7-2, the J call TRBJ1-1; D unresolved. CDR3 length: 13 residues. V gave up 6 bases and J gave up 0 bases, with 8 bases separating them. The V gene's germline CDR1 is SGHTA and CDR2 FQGNSA.

The V call is TRBV6-5, the J call TRBJ2-7, with D unresolved. The germline V gene has CDR1 MNHEY and CDR2 SVGAGI. V was clipped by 7 bases and J by 0 bases, with 13 bases between them. This CDR3 region has 14 residues. Here the CDR3 DNA reads TGTGCCAGCAAGATATACGAGAGCTCCTACGAGCAGTACTTC. It specifies CASKIYESSYEQYF.

The chain has TRBV3-1 and TRBJ2-6; D is perhaps TRBD2 (6 bases). Trimming shortened V by 3 bases and J by 1 base, and 7 bases separated the two germline ends. The CDR3 runs to 15 residues. The germline gives CDR1 LGHDT, CDR2 YNNKEL (reference sequence). Here the CDR3 reads CASSHGGSGANVLTF. DNA for the CDR3: TGTGCCAGCAGCCATGGGGGGTCTGGGGCCAACGTCCTGACTTTC.